One sample yielded the 30 T cell receptor beta chains listed below, sequenced in a study of shared clonotypes between healthy human individuals. Sequencing was performed with immunoSEQ multiplex PCR; in TCRdb, only in-frame clones are kept and a portion is missing. The sample includes about 2.4 million clones, 93% of them seen just once. Specimen: naive CD4+ T cells from PBMCs. The subset denotes: CD45RA+ positively selected. Receptors originate from a man aged 18 to 30 in good health. Some clones in this sample may be carry-over from other donors' samples.

This clone was detected only once. The rearrangement joins TRBV5-1 to TRBJ2-1; 8 bases agree with TRBD1. Per the germline V gene, CDR1 is SGHRS and CDR2 is YFSETQ. This CDR3 region has 15 residues. The ends lost 4 bases at V and 3 bases at J; junction bases unmatched: 6. CDR3 loop: CASSLDRGRYNEQFF. The DNA for the CDR3 is TGCGCCAGCAGCCTCGACAGGGGACGCTACAATGAGCAGTTCTTC.

In regard to this clone: At the DNA level, this CDR3 is encoded by other sequences in the same sample as well. The chain carries TRBV6-1 and TRBJ2-7, with D hard to call. The CDR3 loop spans 11 amino acids. Trimming left V 4 bases short and J 3 bases short, with 4 bases between. Germline-derived CDR1 and CDR2 are MNHNS and SASEGT. CDR3 residues: CASSGYYEQYF. As DNA, the CDR3 is TGTGCCAGCAGTGGGTACTACGAGCAGTACTTC.

V gene TRBV5-1 combines with J gene TRBJ1-4; 9 bases are a match to TRBD1. Germline-derived CDR1 and CDR2 are SGHRS and YFSETQ. The CDR3 runs to 15 residues. V was pared by 0 bases and J by 8 bases, with 5 bases of the junction left unmatched. The CDR3 is CASSLDGTGYEKLFF. Written as DNA, the CDR3 is TGCGCCAGCAGCTTGGATGGGACAGGGTACGAAAAACTGTTTTTT.

The rearrangement uses TRBV18 and TRBJ2-1; 9 positions match TRBD1. The trim removed 3 bases at V and 6 bases at J, leaving 6 bases unmatched. The CDR3 runs 15 residues. Germline loops: CDR1 KGHSH, CDR2 LQKENI. This CDR3 is CASSPRQGEVNEQFF. The CDR3 DNA reads TGTGCCAGCTCACCTAGACAGGGGGAGGTCAATGAGCAGTTCTTC.

The chain has TRBV7-3 and TRBJ2-3; 9 positions match TRBD2. CDR1 is SGHTA and CDR2 is FQGTGA in the germline V gene. The CDR3 is made up of 19 amino acids. V was clipped by 5 bases and J by 0 bases; unmatched bases: 15. CDR3 sequence: CASSTLAGGPYGSTDTQYF. CDR3 nucleotides: TGTGCCAGCAGCACACTGGCGGGAGGGCCATATGGGAGCACAGATACGCAGTATTTT.

J is TRBJ2-2 and V is TRBV5-1; D not resolved. The CDR3 is made up of 14 amino acids. The V gene lost 0 bases and the J gene lost 4 bases, with 7 bases spanning the gap. Germline V gives CDR1 SGHRS, CDR2 YFSETQ. The CDR3, as DNA: TGCGCCAGCAGCTTGGCTCTAATCACCGGGGAGCTGTTTTTT. It translates to CASSLALITGELFF. Full variable domain (outside the CDR3, taken from reference TRBV5-1 and TRBJ2-2): KAGVTQTPRYLIKTRGQQVTLSCSPISGHRSVSWYQQTPGQGLQFLFEYFSETQRNKGNFPGRFSGRQFSNSRSEMNVSTLELGDSALYLCASSLALITGELFFGEGSRLTVL.

This clone was counted once. The chain is built from TRBV5-1 and TRBJ2-3; D is perhaps TRBD2 (6 bases). Trimming pared 4 bases from V and 0 bases from J, leaving 15 bases between. This CDR3 region has 16 residues. Germline CDR1 reads SGHRS; CDR2 reads YFSETQ. The CDR3 loop is CASSPEPAGSTDTQYF. CDR3 bases: TGCGCCAGCAGCCCGGAGCCAGCGGGTAGCACAGATACGCAGTATTTT.

The chain carries TRBV6-1 and TRBJ2-7, with D uncertain. CDR3 length: 15 amino acids. Germline V gene lookup returns CDR1 MNHNS and CDR2 SASEGT. Trimming removed 2 bases at V and 0 bases at J, with 11 bases between. DNA for the CDR3: TGTGCCAGCAGTGAATTCTCGATAACCTCCTACGAGCAGTACTTC. Translation: CASSEFSITSYEQYF.

The chain has TRBV7-9 and TRBJ1-2; D is uncertain. Germline CDR1 is SEHNR and CDR2 is FQNEAQ (reference sequence). V lost 5 bases and J 2 bases, leaving 12 bases between the germline ends. This CDR3 spans 14 amino acids. This CDR3 reads CASSPERRNYGYTF. The CDR3 nucleotides are TGTGCCAGCAGCCCAGAACGGAGAAACTATGGCTACACCTTC.

The V and J genes are TRBV11-2 and TRBJ2-7, with 13 bases matching TRBD2. The germline CDR1 and CDR2 sequences are SGHAT and FQNNGV. The CDR3 has 16 amino acids. After removal of 5 bases from V and 4 bases from J, the junction contained 8 bases not matched to a gene. CDR3 sequence: CASSPGTSGNLYEQYF. The CDR3 coding sequence is TGTGCCAGCAGCCCCGGGACTAGCGGGAATCTATACGAGCAGTACTTC.

The CDR3 sequence: CASTEGALAKNIQYF. The CDR3 nucleotides are TGTGCCAGCACCGAGGGGGCCCTAGCCAAAAACATTCAGTACTTC. The rearrangement uses TRBV6-1 and TRBJ2-4; 7 bases agree with TRBD1. The CDR3 loop spans 15 amino acids. CDR1 is MNHNS, CDR2 SASEGT, per germline. With V trimmed by 7 bases and J by 0 bases, 6 bases remained unmatched.

The count of this clone is one. This chain uses TRBV5-6 with TRBJ2-5; 8 bases are shared with TRBD1. This CDR3 contains 15 residues. Germline CDR1 reads SGHDT; CDR2 reads YYEEEE. V dropped 4 bases and J dropped 1; count of bases not matched to a gene: 6. The CDR3 DNA sequence: TGTGCCAGCAGCCAGTCGACAGGGGCCCAAGAGACCCAGTACTTC. Amino acids: CASSQSTGAQETQYF. The entire variable domain, with the rest obtained from reference TRBV5-6 and TRBJ2-5, is as follows: DAGVTQSPTHLIKTRGQQVTLRCSPKSGHDTVSWYQQALGQGPQFIFQYYEEEERQRGNFPDRFSGHQFPNYSSELNVNALLLGDSALYLCASSQSTGAQETQYFGPGTRLLVL.

This chain connects TRBV6-6 to TRBJ1-1; D possibly corresponds to TRBD1 (5 bases). The germline V and J ends were trimmed by 4 bases and 3 bases, with 6 bases remaining between them. The germline V gene encodes CDR1 MNHNY and CDR2 SVGAGI (reference sequence). The CDR3 extends over 12 amino acids. The CDR3 DNA sequence: TGTGCCAGCAGTTGGGGGGACACTGAAGCTTTCTTT. It specifies CASSWGDTEAFF.

This chain uses TRBV19 with TRBJ1-1; no clear D gene. Between the trimmed V and J ends, which lost 5 bases and 1 base, there was a span of 14 bases. Germline loops: CDR1 LNHDA, CDR2 SQIVND (reference sequence). There are 15 residues in the CDR3. The CDR3 here is CASSVGPGSNTEAFF. The CDR3 DNA is TGTGCCAGTAGTGTAGGGCCCGGATCGAACACTGAAGCTTTCTTT.

Remarks on this clone: Other DNA sequences in this specimen translate into the identical CDR3. The CDR3 region has the DNA TGTGCCAGCAGCGTAGGGGTGGGTGGCAATCAGCCCCAGCATTTT. Translated, it gives CASSVGVGGNQPQHF. This chain links TRBV9 with TRBJ1-5; D is uncertain. The germline V and J ends were trimmed by 0 bases and 2 bases, with 9 bases remaining between them. CDR3 length equals 15 residues. Germline CDR1 SGDLS, CDR2 YYNGEE. Full variable domain (rest looked up from reference TRBV9 and TRBJ1-5): DSGVTQTPKHLITATGQRVTLRCSPRSGDLSVYWYQQSLDQGLQFLIQYYNGEERAKGNILERFSAQQFPDLHSELNLSSLELGDSALYFCASSVGVGGNQPQHFGDGTRLSIL.

The gene calls are TRBV5-4 and TRBJ2-2; no firm D call. The germline V and J ends were trimmed by 0 bases and 5 bases, with 8 bases remaining between them. This CDR3 comprises 14 residues. From germline, CDR1 is SGHNT and CDR2 YYREEE (reference sequence). The CDR3 DNA reads as TGTGCCAGCAGCTTGGCCTCCGAGACCGGGGAGCTGTTTTTT. Encoded protein: CASSLASETGELFF.

The chain carries TRBV25-1 and TRBJ2-2; D unresolved. This CDR3 region has 13 residues. V lost 3 bases, J lost 9 bases, and 11 bases lay in between. Germline V gene data show CDR1 as MGHDK and CDR2 as SYGVNS. CDR3: CASSDQTTWELFF. CDR3 coding DNA: TGTGCCAGCAGTGACCAAACTACGTGGGAGCTGTTTTTT.

The rearrangement links TRBV11-1 to TRBJ2-7; possibly TRBD1 or TRBD2 for D (5 bases each). The CDR3 contains 11 residues. Germline V gene sequence: CDR1 SGHAT, CDR2 FQDESV (reference sequence). The V and J ends lost 8 bases and 6 bases respectively, with 11 bases between them. CDR3 protein: CASQGRGEQYF. CDR3 nucleotide sequence: TGTGCCAGCCAGGGACGCGGCGAGCAGTACTTC.

This chain links TRBV27 with TRBJ2-1; D not resolved. CDR3 length: 16 amino acids. Germline CDR1 is MNHEY and CDR2 is SMNVEV (reference sequence). With 5 bases removed from V and 0 bases from J, the gap between germline ends came to 14 bases. The CDR3 nucleotides read TGTGCCAGCAGTCGACCCGGGTCAGGCTCCTACAATGAGCAGTTCTTC. It encodes CASSRPGSGSYNEQFF.

The rearrangement links TRBV6-1 to TRBJ2-3; possibly TRBD1 or TRBD2 for D (6 bases each). Per the germline V gene, CDR1 is MNHNS and CDR2 is SASEGT. The V end lost 0 bases, the J end lost 6 bases, and 13 bases lay between the germline ends. The CDR3 sequence is 15 residues long. The DNA of the CDR3 is TGTGCCAGCAGTGAAGCCTGGGGGGCCGGTGATACGCAGTATTTT. Translation gives CASSEAWGAGDTQYF.

V usage is TRBV28 and J usage is TRBJ2-1; D is uncertain. This CDR3 is built from 17 residues. CDR1 MDHEN and CDR2 SYDVKM come from the germline V gene. V was trimmed by 1 base and J by 1 base, leaving 14 bases between them. The DNA of the CDR3 is TGTGCCAGCAGTTTATTTGTGAGTACCCCGTCCTACAATGAGCAGTTCTTC. This gives the protein CASSLFVSTPSYNEQFF.

The DNA for the CDR3 is TGTGCCAGCAGCTTTCAGAGGGGTGAGACCCAGTACTTC. It is translated as CASSFQRGETQYF. The J gene is TRBJ2-5, the V gene TRBV11-3; D is possibly TRBD1 or TRBD2 (5 bases each). CDR3 length: 13 amino acids. V lost 3 bases, J lost 5 bases, and 10 bases lay in between. Germline V gene data show CDR1 as SGHNT and CDR2 as YENEEA.

This clone has only a few counts. This chain joins TRBV9 and TRBJ1-1; D gene unclear. Germline V gene lookup returns CDR1 SGDLS and CDR2 YYNGEE. V was trimmed by 0 bases and J by 0 bases, leaving 9 bases between them. This CDR3 has 15 amino acids. CDR3 sequence reads: CASSVEPQMNTEAFF. CDR3 sequence (DNA): TGTGCCAGCAGCGTAGAGCCGCAGATGAACACTGAAGCTTTCTTT.

The CDR3 reads CASSLLPGQGDEQPQHF. The CDR3, as DNA: TGTGCCAGCAGTTTGTTGCCGGGACAGGGTGACGAACAGCCCCAGCATTTT. The V and J genes are TRBV28 and TRBJ1-5; 9 bases line up with TRBD1. The length of the CDR3 is 17 residues. V was clipped by 3 bases and J by 7 bases; unmatched bases: 13. Germline CDR1 reads MDHEN; CDR2 reads SYDVKM.

As for this clone: Other DNA sequences in this sample translate to the same CDR3. The V gene is TRBV28, the J gene TRBJ2-7; 7 bases map to TRBD1. The V segment lost 5 bases and the J segment 0 bases; nucleotides outside the gene matches: 4. Germline V gene data show CDR1 as MDHEN and CDR2 as SYDVKM. The CDR3 runs to 14 residues. CDR3 sequence reads: CASSLRTGSYEQYF. The CDR3 DNA reads as TGTGCCAGCAGTCTGCGGACAGGCTCCTACGAGCAGTACTTC.

Concerning this clone: A read error may produce the germline difference seen at one junction end. The chain couples TRBV7-9 to TRBJ2-5; 12 bases align to TRBD2. The CDR3 consists of 15 residues. Germline V CDR1 and CDR2: SEHNR, FQNEAQ (reference sequence). The CDR3 loop is CASSLGGTTSGRPNF. In DNA form, the CDR3 reads TGTGCCAGCAGCTTAGGAGGGACCACTAGCGGGAGGCCAAACTTC.

The chain has TRBV6-1 and TRBJ2-1; no clear D. V was shortened by 0 bases and J by 3 bases, with 3 bases between the two germline ends. Germline assignment: CDR1 MNHNS and CDR2 SASEGT. The CDR3 consists of 13 residues. The DNA for the CDR3 is TGTGCCAGCAGTGAAGCGTACTACAATGAGCAGTTCTTC. It codes for CASSEAYYNEQFF.

CDR3 residues: CASRDRDRVTDTQYF. The CDR3 region has the DNA TGTGCCAGCAGAGACCGGGACAGAGTCACAGATACGCAGTATTTT. The chain has TRBV6-1 and TRBJ2-3; 7 bases line up with TRBD1. Germline lookup yields CDR1 MNHNS and CDR2 SASEGT. J was trimmed by 2 bases and V by 6 bases; bases with no gene match: 8. The CDR3 is 15 residues long.

The chain has TRBV28 and TRBJ1-6, with D perhaps matching TRBD1 (5 bases). The CDR3 totals 17 residues. Deletions cut 6 bases from V and 3 bases from J, with 18 bases between. CDR1 MDHEN and CDR2 SYDVKM come from the germline V gene. DNA of the CDR3: TGTGCCAGCAGCGTACTCTTTACAGGAAACTATAATTCACCCCTCCACTTT. Translated: CASSVLFTGNYNSPLHF. The full variable domain, completed using reference TRBV28 and TRBJ1-6, is DVKVTQSSRYLVKRTGEKVFLECVQDMDHENMFWYRQDPGLGLRLIYFSYDVKMKEKGDIPEGYSVSREKKERFSLILESASTNQTSMYLCASSVLFTGNYNSPLHFGNGTRLTVT.

This chain joins TRBV5-1 and TRBJ2-6; the match to TRBD1 covers 12 bases. CDR1 is SGHRS and CDR2 is YFSETQ in the germline V gene. The CDR3 has 16 amino acids. J gave up 2 bases and V 6 bases, and 3 bases lay outside the gene matches. The CDR3 protein is CASTGQGATGANVLTF. CDR3 bases: TGCGCCAGCACGGGACAGGGGGCTACTGGGGCCAACGTCCTGACTTTC.